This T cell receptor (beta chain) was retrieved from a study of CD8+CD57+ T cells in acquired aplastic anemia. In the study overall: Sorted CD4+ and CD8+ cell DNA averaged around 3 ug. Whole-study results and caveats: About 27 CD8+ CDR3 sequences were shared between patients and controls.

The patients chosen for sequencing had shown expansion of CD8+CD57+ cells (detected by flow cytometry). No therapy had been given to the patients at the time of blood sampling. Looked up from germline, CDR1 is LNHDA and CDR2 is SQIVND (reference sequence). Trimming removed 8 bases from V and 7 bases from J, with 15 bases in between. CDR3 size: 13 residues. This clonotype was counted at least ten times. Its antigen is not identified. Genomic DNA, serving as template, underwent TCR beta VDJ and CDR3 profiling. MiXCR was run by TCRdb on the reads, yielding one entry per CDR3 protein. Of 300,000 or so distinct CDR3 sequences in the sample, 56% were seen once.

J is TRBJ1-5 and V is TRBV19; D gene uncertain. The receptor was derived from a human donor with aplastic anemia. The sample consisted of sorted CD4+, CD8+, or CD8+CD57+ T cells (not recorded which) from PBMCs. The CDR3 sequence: CASRGQAGQPQHF. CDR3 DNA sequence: TGTGCCAGTCGAGGGCAGGCGGGGCAGCCCCAGCATTTT.